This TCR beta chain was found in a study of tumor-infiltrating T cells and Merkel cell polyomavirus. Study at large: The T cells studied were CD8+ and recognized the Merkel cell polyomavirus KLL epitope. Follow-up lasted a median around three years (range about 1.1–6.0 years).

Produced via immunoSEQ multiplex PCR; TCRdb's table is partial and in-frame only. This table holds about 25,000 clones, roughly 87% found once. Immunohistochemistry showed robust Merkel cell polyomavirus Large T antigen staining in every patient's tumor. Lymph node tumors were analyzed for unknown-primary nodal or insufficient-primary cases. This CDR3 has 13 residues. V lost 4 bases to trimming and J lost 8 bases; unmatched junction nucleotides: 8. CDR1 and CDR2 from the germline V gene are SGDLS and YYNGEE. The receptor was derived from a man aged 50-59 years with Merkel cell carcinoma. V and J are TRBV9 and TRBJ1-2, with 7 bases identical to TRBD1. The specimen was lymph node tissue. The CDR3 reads CASSPRQGEGYTF. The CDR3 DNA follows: TGTGCCAGCAGCCCCCGACAGGGTGAAGGCTACACCTTC.